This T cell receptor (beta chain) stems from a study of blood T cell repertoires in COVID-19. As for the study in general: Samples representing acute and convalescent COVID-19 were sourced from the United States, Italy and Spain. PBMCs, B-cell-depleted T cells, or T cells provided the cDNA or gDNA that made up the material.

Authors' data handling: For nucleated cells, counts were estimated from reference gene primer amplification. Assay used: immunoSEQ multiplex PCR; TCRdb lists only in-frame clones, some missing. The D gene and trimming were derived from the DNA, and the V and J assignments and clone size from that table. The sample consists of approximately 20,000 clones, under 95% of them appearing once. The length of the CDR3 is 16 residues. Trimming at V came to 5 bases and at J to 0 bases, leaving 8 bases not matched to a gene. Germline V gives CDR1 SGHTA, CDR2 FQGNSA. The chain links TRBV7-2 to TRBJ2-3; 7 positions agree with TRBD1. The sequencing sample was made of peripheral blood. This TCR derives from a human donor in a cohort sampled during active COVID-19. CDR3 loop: CASSPRQGRSTDTQYF. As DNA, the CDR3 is TGTGCCAGCAGCCCGCGACAGGGTCGGAGCACAGATACGCAGTATTTT.